This is a list of T cell receptor beta chains from one sample in a study of T cell repertoires in cytomegalovirus infection. Each CDR3 protein is one row after TCRdb ran MiXCR on the reads. The sample carries more than 150,000 distinct CDR3 sequences, about a quarter recorded once. The material sequenced was PBMCs. The receptors were gathered from a human donor in good health (CMV status not recorded). Some clones in this sample may be carry-over from other donors' samples. Both conserved end residues are part of each CDR3. Each record gives: J gene, clone size, V gene, D gene, CDR3 protein, CDR3 DNA. D genes are given only for firm matches. For some rows the clone size is stated as once, few or many, or as a class when expanded; others skip it.

j_gene: TRBJ2-5
abundance: .
v_gene: TRBV6-2/TRBV6-3
d_gene: .
CDR3aa: CASSYSVIQETQYF
CDR3nt: TGTGCCAGCAGTTACTCGGTCATACAAGAGACCCAGTACTTC

j_gene: TRBJ1-6
abundance: many
v_gene: TRBV7-6
d_gene: TRBD1
CDR3aa: CASSRNPASRDSSYNSPLHF
CDR3nt: TGTGCCAGCAGCCGGAACCCCGCCAGCCGGGACAGCTCCTATAATTCACCCCTCCACTTT

j_gene: TRBJ2-3
abundance: many
v_gene: TRBV7-2
d_gene: TRBD1
CDR3aa: CASSYGQEVDTQYF
CDR3nt: TGTGCCAGCAGCTACGGACAGGAAGTAGATACGCAGTATTTT

j_gene: TRBJ2-2
abundance: many
v_gene: TRBV7-9
d_gene: .
CDR3aa: CASSLAGGELFF
CDR3nt: TGTGCCAGCAGCTTAGCTGGCGGGGAGCTGTTTTTT

j_gene: TRBJ2-4
abundance: .
v_gene: TRBV28
d_gene: TRBD1
CDR3aa: CASSLIRDRENIQYF
CDR3nt: TGTGCCAGCAGTTTGATCCGGGACAGGGAGAACATTCAGTACTTC

j_gene: TRBJ2-1
abundance: many
v_gene: TRBV2
d_gene: .
CDR3aa: CASSGGSGANYNEQFF
CDR3nt: TGTGCCAGCAGTGGGGGTAGCGGAGCTAACTACAATGAGCAGTTCTTC

j_gene: TRBJ2-1
abundance: .
v_gene: TRBV28
d_gene: .
CDR3aa: CASRGPTYNEQFF
CDR3nt: TGTGCCAGCAGGGGGCCTACCTACAATGAGCAGTTCTTC

j_gene: TRBJ1-6
abundance: .
v_gene: TRBV5-1
d_gene: TRBD1
CDR3aa: CASSFTGQANSPLHF
CDR3nt: TGCGCCAGCAGCTTCACGGGACAGGCCAATTCACCCCTCCACTTT

j_gene: TRBJ1-4
abundance: .
v_gene: TRBV5-6
d_gene: .
CDR3aa: CASSSRTATNEKLFF
CDR3nt: TGTGCCAGCAGCTCTCGGACAGCAACTAATGAAAAACTGTTTTTT

j_gene: TRBJ2-3
abundance: .
v_gene: TRBV19
d_gene: .
CDR3aa: CASSTSLRTHTDTQYF
CDR3nt: TGTGCCAGTAGTACCTCCCTTCGGACTCACACAGATACGCAGTATTTT

j_gene: TRBJ2-5
abundance: .
v_gene: TRBV14
d_gene: TRBD1
CDR3aa: CASSHSTGVTTQYF
CDR3nt: TGTGCCAGCAGCCATTCGACAGGGGTGACGACCCAGTACTTC

j_gene: TRBJ2-3
abundance: few
v_gene: TRBV7-2
d_gene: TRBD2
CDR3aa: CASSFPSGGASRGFTDTQYF
CDR3nt: TGTGCCAGCAGCTTCCCTAGCGGGGGGGCCTCTAGAGGGTTCACAGATACGCAGTATTTT

j_gene: TRBJ1-1
abundance: few
v_gene: TRBV5-4
d_gene: .
CDR3aa: CASCRRVNTEAFF
CDR3nt: TGTGCCAGCTGTCGGAGGGTGAACACTGAAGCTTTCTTT

j_gene: TRBJ2-1
abundance: .
v_gene: TRBV7-9
d_gene: TRBD2
CDR3aa: CASSVPGLANEQFF
CDR3nt: TGTGCCAGCAGCGTCCCGGGACTAGCGAATGAGCAGTTCTTC

j_gene: TRBJ1-5
abundance: .
v_gene: TRBV25-1
d_gene: .
CDR3aa: CASSEFGGDQPQHF
CDR3nt: TGTGCCAGCAGTGAATTTGGCGGAGACCAGCCCCAGCATTTT